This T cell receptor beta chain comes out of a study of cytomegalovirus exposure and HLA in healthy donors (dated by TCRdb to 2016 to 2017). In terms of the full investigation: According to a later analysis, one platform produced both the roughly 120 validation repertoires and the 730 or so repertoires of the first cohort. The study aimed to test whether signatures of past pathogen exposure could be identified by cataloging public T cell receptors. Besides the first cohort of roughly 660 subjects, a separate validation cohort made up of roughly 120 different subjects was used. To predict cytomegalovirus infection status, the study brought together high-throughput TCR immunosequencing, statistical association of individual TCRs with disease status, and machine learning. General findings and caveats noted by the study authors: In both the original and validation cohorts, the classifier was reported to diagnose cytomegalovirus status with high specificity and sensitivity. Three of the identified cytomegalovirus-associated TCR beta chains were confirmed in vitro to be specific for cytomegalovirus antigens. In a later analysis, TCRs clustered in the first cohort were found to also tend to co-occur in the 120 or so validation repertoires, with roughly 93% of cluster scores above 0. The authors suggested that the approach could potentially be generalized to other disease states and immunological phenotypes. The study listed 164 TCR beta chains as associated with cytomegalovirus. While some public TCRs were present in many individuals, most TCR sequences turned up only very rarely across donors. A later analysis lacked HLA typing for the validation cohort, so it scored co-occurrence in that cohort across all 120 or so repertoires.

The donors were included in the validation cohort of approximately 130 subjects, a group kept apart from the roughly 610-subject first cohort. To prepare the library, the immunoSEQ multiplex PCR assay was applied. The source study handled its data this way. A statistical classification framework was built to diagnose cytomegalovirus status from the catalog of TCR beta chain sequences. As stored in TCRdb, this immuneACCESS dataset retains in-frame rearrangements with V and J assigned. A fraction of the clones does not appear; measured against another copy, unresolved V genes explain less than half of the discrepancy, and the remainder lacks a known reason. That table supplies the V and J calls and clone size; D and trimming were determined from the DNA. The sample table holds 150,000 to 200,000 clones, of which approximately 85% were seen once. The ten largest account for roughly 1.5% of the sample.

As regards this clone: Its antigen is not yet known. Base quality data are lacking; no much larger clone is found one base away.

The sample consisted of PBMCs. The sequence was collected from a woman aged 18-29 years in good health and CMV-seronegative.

DNA sequence: TGCGCCAGCAGTGAGCCAGACAGATTCTACGAGCAGTACTTC. It is translated as CASSEPDRFYEQYF. The chain couples TRBV10-1 to TRBJ2-7; a tentative D call is TRBD1 (5 bases match). CDR1 is given as WNHNN and CDR2 as SYGVQD, both from the germline V gene (reference sequence). The CDR3 numbers 14 residues from cysteine through phenylalanine. Kept here is only the CDR3 DNA, which spans 42 bases and is read in frame from base 1. Relative to germline, V is 2 bases shorter and J is 3 bases shorter, with 11 bases between their ends.